The 17 T cell receptor beta chains below come from one sample, sequenced in a study of spatial heterogeneity in lung cancer. TCRdb re-called the 5' RACE reads through MiXCR, storing one row per CDR3 protein. In the table there are about 120,000 distinct CDR3 sequences, 10% to 14% of which are singletons. The time point is: blood at routine non-recurrence follow-up after resection. Specimen: PBMCs, collected at follow-up. The receptors were gathered from a female donor with early-stage non-small cell lung cancer.

The rearrangement links TRBV7-2 to TRBJ2-1; no reliable D call. The V end lost 8 bases, the J end lost 8 bases, and 7 bases lay between the germline ends. Germline CDR1 SGHTA, CDR2 FQGNSA. The CDR3 is made up of 10 amino acids. CDR3 nucleotide sequence: TGTGCCAGCGGCAGCCATGAGCAGTTCTTC. Translation gives CASGSHEQFF.

At least ten counts were recorded for this clonotype. V is TRBV12-3 or TRBV12-4 and J is TRBJ1-5; 7 nucleotides line up with TRBD1. The CDR3 spans 16 residues. Trimming removed 1 base from V and 3 bases from J; junction bases left unmatched: 6. CDR3 in amino acids: CASSLGGQRHNQPQHF. As DNA, the CDR3 is TGTGCCAGCAGTTTAGGGGGACAGCGACACAATCAGCCCCAGCATTTT.

This chain connects TRBV20-1 to TRBJ2-3; 10 bases match TRBD2. This CDR3 has 15 residues. Germline assignment: CDR1 DFQATT and CDR2 SNEGSKA (reference sequence). After removal of 8 bases from V and 3 bases from J, the junction contained 11 bases not matched to a gene. CDR3 coding DNA: TGCAGTCCGCTAGAGTGGACTAGCGGTACAGATACGCAGTATTTT. It codes for CSPLEWTSGTDTQYF.

The chain couples TRBV9 to TRBJ2-1, with 7 bases that match TRBD1. Germline CDR1 SGDLS, CDR2 YYNGEE. The trim removed 0 bases at V and 6 bases at J, leaving 3 bases unmatched. This CDR3 is built from 14 residues. CDR3 in amino acids: CASSVEGQLNEQFF. The CDR3 nucleotides read TGTGCCAGCAGCGTAGAGGGACAGCTCAATGAGCAGTTCTTC.

This clonotype has a handful of counts. This chain connects TRBV28 to TRBJ2-2, with 10 bases matching TRBD1. V was clipped by 5 bases and J by 5 bases; unmatched bases: 5. The CDR3 spans 15 residues. Per germline, CDR1 MDHEN and CDR2 SYDVKM. The CDR3 here is CASSKRQGATGELFF. CDR3 nucleotide sequence: TGTGCCAGCAGTAAAAGACAGGGGGCGACCGGGGAGCTGTTTTTT.

The rearrangement links TRBV11-3 to TRBJ1-1; D gene ambiguous. V lost 4 bases, J lost 4 bases, and 10 bases lay in between. CDR3 size: 13 residues. CDR1 SGHNT and CDR2 YENEEA come from the germline V gene. The chain's CDR3 is CASSSSLGTEAFF. CDR3 sequence (DNA): TGTGCCAGCAGCTCCAGCCTGGGCACTGAAGCTTTCTTT.

This clonotype was counted many times. The chain recombines TRBV25-1 with TRBJ2-7; D gene unclear. Trimming cost V 4 bases and J 2 bases, with 3 bases left between them. CDR3 length: 11 amino acids. Germline CDR1 is MGHDK and CDR2 is SYGVNS. The chain's CDR3 is CASSGAYEQYF. The CDR3 nucleotides read TGTGCCAGCAGTGGGGCCTACGAGCAGTACTTC.

The chain combines TRBV4-2 with TRBJ1-5; no clear D gene. Per the germline V gene, CDR1 is LGHNA and CDR2 is YNFKEQ. Trimming pared 3 bases from V and 0 bases from J, leaving 9 bases between. The CDR3 has 15 amino acids. The CDR3 loop is CASSQHIDSNQPQHF. The CDR3 coding sequence is TGTGCCAGCAGCCAGCACATCGATAGCAATCAGCCCCAGCATTTT.

This clonotype has a handful of counts. The V and J genes are TRBV30 and TRBJ1-1; D is ambiguous. Between the trimmed V and J ends, which lost 0 bases and 6 bases, there was a span of 8 bases. Germline values: CDR1 GTSNPN, CDR2 SVGIG (reference sequence). The CDR3 is made up of 12 amino acids. The chain's CDR3 is CAWSVASSEAFF. Here the CDR3 DNA reads TGTGCCTGGAGTGTGGCATCCTCTGAAGCTTTCTTT.

The chain has TRBV3-1 and TRBJ2-1, with D possibly matching TRBD2 (6 bases). V lost 1 base and J lost 5, with 12 bases in between. The CDR3 consists of 15 residues. Germline V gives CDR1 LGHDT, CDR2 YNNKEL (reference sequence). In DNA, the CDR3 is TGTGCCAGCAGCCAAGCTGCGGGGCCCAACAATGAGCAGTTCTTC. Translation: CASSQAAGPNNEQFF.

The chain couples TRBV7-8 to TRBJ2-2; D remains unclear. In germline, CDR1 is SGHVS, CDR2 FQNEAQ. Trimming stripped 6 bases from V and 2 bases from J, with 13 bases between. The CDR3 totals 15 residues. CDR3 DNA sequence: TGTGCCAGCAGACAAGACTCCCCTAACACCGGGGAGCTGTTTTTT. Translation gives CASRQDSPNTGELFF.

This clonotype turned up a few times. V is TRBV6-2 or TRBV6-3 and J is TRBJ2-1; tentative D call: TRBD2 (6 bases). Germline values: CDR1 MNHEY, CDR2 SVGEGT. The CDR3 covers 15 residues. V was shortened by 2 bases and J by 0 bases, with 8 bases between the two germline ends. CDR3 sequence (DNA): TGTGCCAGCAGTTACGTGGGAGGCTCCTACAATGAGCAGTTCTTC. Translated, it gives CASSYVGGSYNEQFF.

This clonotype was detected a few times. The chain uses TRBV23-1 and TRBJ2-3, with D maybe TRBD2 (5 bases). TRBV23-1 counts as an open reading frame of uncertain function. V shed 7 bases and J shed 0 bases, with 14 bases lying between them. The CDR3 covers 15 residues. CDR3 sequence (DNA): TGCGCCAGCACGGATAGCGAAGCTAGCACAGATACGCAGTATTTT. Protein product: CASTDSEASTDTQYF.

The chain recombines TRBV24-1 with TRBJ2-3; TRBD1 matches at 8 bases. Trimming removed 2 bases from V and 6 bases from J; junction bases left unmatched: 9. From germline, CDR1 is KGHDR and CDR2 SFDVKD. There are 16 residues in the CDR3. CDR3 sequence reads: CATSDSGQGAPDTQYF. For the CDR3, the DNA is TGTGCCACCAGTGATTCAGGCCAGGGGGCGCCGGATACGCAGTATTTT.

Only a few counts were recorded for this clonotype. The chain couples TRBV18 to TRBJ2-1; no clear D. The CDR3 is 11 amino acids. The ends were cut back, 3 bases at V and 8 bases at J, with 5 bases in the middle. The V gene's germline CDR1 is KGHSH and CDR2 LQKENI. The CDR3 region is CASSPGYEQFF. Here the CDR3 DNA reads TGTGCCAGCTCACCGGGTTATGAGCAGTTCTTC.

This clonotype was seen more than once but under ten times. The rearrangement links TRBV15 to TRBJ2-7; D is unclear. The CDR3 runs 14 residues. Trimming took off 5 bases at V and 5 bases at J, with 16 bases between the two ends. CDR1 is LNHNV, CDR2 YYDKDF, per germline (reference sequence). The CDR3 nucleotides are TGTGCCACCAGCCCTCGCCGGGTTGAGAACGAGCAGTACTTC. Encoded protein: CATSPRRVENEQYF.

This clonotype has more than one count but fewer than ten. The genes are TRBV19 and TRBJ2-3, with 7 bases matching TRBD2. V was pared by 8 bases and J by 2 bases, with 4 bases of the junction left unmatched. Germline V gene data show CDR1 as LNHDA and CDR2 as SQIVND (reference sequence). The CDR3 has 13 residues. DNA for the CDR3: TGTGCCAGTTCAGCGGGGAACACAGATACGCAGTATTTT. It specifies CASSAGNTDTQYF. The full variable domain, completed using reference TRBV19 and TRBJ2-3, is DGGITQSPKYLFRKEGQNVTLSCEQNLNHDAMYWYRQDPGQGLRLIYYSQIVNDFQKGDIAEGYSVSREKKESFPLTVTSAQKNPTAFYLCASSAGNTDTQYFGPGTRLTVL.